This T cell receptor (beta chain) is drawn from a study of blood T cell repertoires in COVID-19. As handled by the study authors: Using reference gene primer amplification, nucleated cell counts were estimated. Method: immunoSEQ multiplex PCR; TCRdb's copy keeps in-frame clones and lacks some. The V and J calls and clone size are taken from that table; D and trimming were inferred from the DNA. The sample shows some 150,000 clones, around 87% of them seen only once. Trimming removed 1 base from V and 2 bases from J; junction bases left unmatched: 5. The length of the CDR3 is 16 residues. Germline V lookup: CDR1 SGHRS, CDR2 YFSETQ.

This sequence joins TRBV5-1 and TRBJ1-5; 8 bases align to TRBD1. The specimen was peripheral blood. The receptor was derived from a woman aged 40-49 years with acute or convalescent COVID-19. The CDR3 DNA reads TGCGCCAGCAGCTTGTCCGGGACAGGCGGCAATCAGCCCCAGCATTTT. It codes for CASSLSGTGGNQPQHF. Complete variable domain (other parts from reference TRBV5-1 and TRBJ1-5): KAGVTQTPRYLIKTRGQQVTLSCSPISGHRSVSWYQQTPGQGLQFLFEYFSETQRNKGNFPGRFSGRQFSNSRSEMNVSTLELGDSALYLCASSLSGTGGNQPQHFGDGTRLSIL.